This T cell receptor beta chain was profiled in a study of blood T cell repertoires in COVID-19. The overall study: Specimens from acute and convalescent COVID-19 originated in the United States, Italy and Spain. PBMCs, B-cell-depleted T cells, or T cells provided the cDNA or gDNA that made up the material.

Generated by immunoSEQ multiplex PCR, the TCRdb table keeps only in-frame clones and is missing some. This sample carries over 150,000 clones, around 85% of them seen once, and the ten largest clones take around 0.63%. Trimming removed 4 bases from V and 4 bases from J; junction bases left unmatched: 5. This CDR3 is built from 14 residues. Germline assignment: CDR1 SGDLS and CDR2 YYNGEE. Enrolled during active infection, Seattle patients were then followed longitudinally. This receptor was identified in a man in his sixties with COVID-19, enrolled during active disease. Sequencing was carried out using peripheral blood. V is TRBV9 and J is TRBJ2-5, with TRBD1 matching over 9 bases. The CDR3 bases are TGTGCCAGCAGCACTCGGACAGGGGTAGAGACCCAGTACTTC. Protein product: CASSTRTGVETQYF.